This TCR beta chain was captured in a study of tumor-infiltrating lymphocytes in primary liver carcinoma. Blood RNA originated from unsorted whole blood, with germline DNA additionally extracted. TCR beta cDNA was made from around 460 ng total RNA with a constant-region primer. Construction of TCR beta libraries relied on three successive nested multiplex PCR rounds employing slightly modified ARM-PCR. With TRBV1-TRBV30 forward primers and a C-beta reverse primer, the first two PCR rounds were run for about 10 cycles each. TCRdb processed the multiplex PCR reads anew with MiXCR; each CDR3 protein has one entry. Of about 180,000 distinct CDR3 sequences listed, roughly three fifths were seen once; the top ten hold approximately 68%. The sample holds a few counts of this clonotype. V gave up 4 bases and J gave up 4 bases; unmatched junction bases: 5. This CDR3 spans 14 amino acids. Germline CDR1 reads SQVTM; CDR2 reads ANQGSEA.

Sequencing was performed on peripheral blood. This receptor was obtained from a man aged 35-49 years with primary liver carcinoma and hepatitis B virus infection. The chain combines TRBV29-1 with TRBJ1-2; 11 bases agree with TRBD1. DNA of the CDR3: TGCAGCGTTGCGGCAGGGACAGGGGGCTATGGCTACACCTTC. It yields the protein CSVAAGTGGYGYTF.